This TCR beta chain is drawn from a study of T-cell memory formation after mild COVID-19. Within the sample, this clonotype is medium-sized. TCRdb ran MiXCR on the 5' RACE reads and lists one entry per CDR3 protein. This sample carries 180,000 or so distinct CDR3 sequences, around 16% of them seen once, and the ten largest clones take roughly 2.1%. The sample consisted of PBMCs or a T cell subset sorted from them (not recorded which). The clonotype originates from an adult woman who had mild COVID-19 (a few samples of this study predate the infection). Cell type and time point are not known.

CDR3 bases: TGCGCCAGCAGCTTGGACTTCGGAAATACCTACGAGCAGTACTTC. This encodes CASSLDFGNTYEQYF. The genes are TRBV5-1 and TRBJ2-7, with D uncertain. The CDR3 is 15 residues long. V gave up 0 bases and J gave up 2 bases, with 12 bases separating them. Germline CDR1 SGHRS, CDR2 YFSETQ.